This T cell receptor (beta chain) was recovered during a study of metastatic and nonmetastatic thyroid tumors. Background on the study: From malignant and benign thyroid patients, repertoires in blood and in tumor or nodule tissue were compared.

This clone showed up many times. Its target is not known. Study-wide results and caveats: Reportedly, malignant thyroid tumors had significantly higher TCR beta diversity than benign nodules, in blood and tumor.

Prior to thyroid surgery, none of the patients had received any treatment. As originally analysed: Clinicopathological groups of papillary thyroid cancer showed CDR3 differences that were used to build a distant-metastasis classifier. TCRdb reanalyzed the PCR reads via MiXCR. The V and J calls reflect TCRdb's pipeline rather than the authors' work. The sample holds about 45,000 clones, 4% seen once. CDR3 length: 15 residues. The V gene lost 3 bases and the J gene lost 5 bases, with 19 bases spanning the gap. Germline values: CDR1 SQVTM, CDR2 ANQGSEA. This chain joins TRBV29-1 and TRBJ2-5; D may be TRBD1 (7 bases). What was sequenced was blood. This receptor was identified in a female donor with papillary thyroid cancer or a benign thyroid nodule (not recorded which). Some clones in this sample may be carry-over from other donors' samples. This CDR3 reads CSVDAGSGGSETQYF. The CDR3 nucleotides read TGCAGCGTTGATGCGGGGTCAGGGGGGTCGGAGACCCAGTACTTC.